Below, 15 T cell receptor beta chains from the same sample are listed, as sequenced in a study of T cell clonality in common variable immunodeficiency. Generated by immunoSEQ multiplex PCR, the TCRdb table keeps only in-frame clones and is missing some. The sample was found to contain approximately 75,000 clones, and every one recurs. The source material was peripheral blood mononuclear cells. The receptors were sampled from a person aged 18 to 75 in good health.

By its share, this clone is medium-sized. The read terminates 3 residues ahead of where the CDR3 ends, so the germline J gene completes it. This chain joins TRBV20-1 and TRBJ2-1; 11 bases agree with TRBD2. This CDR3 has 14 residues. V trimming: 6 bases; J trimming: 4 bases; junction bases outside the gene matches: 5. Per the germline V gene, CDR1 is DFQATT and CDR2 is SNEGSKA (reference sequence). The part of the CDR3 DNA that was read is TGCAGTGCGCCGACTAGCGGGGATTACAATGAG. It encodes CSAPTSGDYNE. The CDR3, in full, reads CSAPTSGDYNEQFF.

This clone was detected many times. The read ends 3 residues before the CDR3 terminus; that terminus is restored from the germline J gene. V gene TRBV2 combines with J gene TRBJ2-3; D unclear. The CDR3 has 13 residues. CDR1 and CDR2 (germline): SNHLY, FYNNEI. Trimming cost V 3 bases and J 4 bases, with 8 bases left between them. The CDR3 loop is CASSDLLSDTQYF. CDR3 DNA, as far as it was read: TGTGCCAGCAGTGATCTTTTGTCAGATACG.

This clone was seen repeatedly, ten times or more. With the read ending 3 residues before the CDR3 end, the germline J gene is used to fill in that end. The chain joins TRBV5-1 to TRBJ2-3; 7 nucleotides line up with TRBD2. CDR1 and CDR2 from the germline V gene are SGHRS and YFSETQ. The CDR3 has 16 residues. Germline trimming cut 0 bases from V and 2 bases from J; bases unmatched to any gene: 6. This CDR3 is CASSLGGSGITDTQYF. The CDR3 bases that were read are TGCGCCAGCAGCTTGGGAGGGAGCGGGATCACAGATACG.

This clone appeared many times. Read sequence stops 3 residues before the CDR3 end, and the germline J gene provides the missing end. The chain recombines TRBV12-5 with TRBJ2-1, with a possible D match to TRBD2 (5 bases). Germline CDR1 is LGHNT and CDR2 is FRNRAP. The CDR3 is made up of 20 amino acids. V dropped 0 bases and J dropped 5 bases, with 26 bases sitting between them. CDR3 bases read: TGTGCTAGTGGTTTGGTAACGTGGAATGGGAACAGACTATTCAACAATGAG. This gives the protein CASGLVTWNGNRLFNNE. The complete CDR3 protein is CASGLVTWNGNRLFNNEQFF.

This clone has more than one count but fewer than ten. The read stops 3 residues short of the end of the CDR3; the missing end is completed from the germline J gene. V gene TRBV2 combines with J gene TRBJ1-5; 7 bases are a match to TRBD1. The germline V gene encodes CDR1 SNHLY and CDR2 FYNNEI. V lost 5 bases to trimming and J lost 2 bases; unmatched junction nucleotides: 6. CDR3 length equals 15 residues. This CDR3 is CASSRQGWGNQPQHF. The sequenced CDR3 bases are TGTGCCAGCAGTAGACAGGGTTGGGGCAATCAGCCC.

This clone has at least ten counts. Coverage ceases 3 residues before the CDR3 finishes, and the germline J gene fills in the end. The chain is built from TRBV6-1 and TRBJ2-2; D is perhaps TRBD2 (7 bases). The V and J ends lost 8 bases and 0 bases respectively, with 13 bases between them. CDR3 length: 15 residues. From germline, CDR1 is MNHNS and CDR2 SASEGT. The covered CDR3 bases are TGTGCCAGCCGTGTAGGGGGGGCGAACACCGGGGAG. Its translation: CASRVGGANTGE. The full CDR3 is CASRVGGANTGELFF.

This clone was observed at least ten times. Read sequence stops 3 residues before the CDR3 end, and the germline J gene provides the missing end. The genes are TRBV24-1 and TRBJ2-3; 8 nucleotides match TRBD1. This CDR3 spans 15 amino acids. The germline gives CDR1 KGHDR, CDR2 SFDVKD. V dropped 8 bases and J dropped 3; count of bases not matched to a gene: 9. This CDR3 is CATTRPGQETDTQYF. The CDR3 DNA, read in part, is TGTGCCACCACACGACCGGGACAGGAAACAGATACG.

This clone has a count of ten or more. The read is 3 residues too short to cover the CDR3 end, so that end is filled in from the germline J gene. This chain joins TRBV10-2 and TRBJ2-2; tentatively, D is TRBD2 (6 bases). The germline gives CDR1 WSHSY, CDR2 SAAADI. V was shortened by 4 bases and J by 4 bases, with 13 bases between the two germline ends. The CDR3 consists of 15 residues. This CDR3 is CASSVLEGITGELFF. The part of the CDR3 DNA that was read is TGCGCCAGCAGTGTGTTGGAGGGGATCACCGGGGAG.

This clone was seen many times. The CDR3 extends 3 residues past the end of the read, so its final part is completed from the germline J gene. The V call is TRBV7-3, the J call TRBJ2-1; D is unresolved. The CDR3 extends over 15 amino acids. Trimming took off 2 bases at V and 1 base at J, with 9 bases between the two ends. The germline gives CDR1 SGHTA, CDR2 FQGTGA. The sequenced CDR3 bases are TGTGCCAGCAGCTTAGGTAGCACTTCCTACAATGAG. Protein: CASSLGSTSYNE. The CDR3 as a whole reads CASSLGSTSYNEQFF.

This clone was found many times. One junction end disagrees with the germline gene, perhaps due to a read error. The missing CDR3 end, 3 residues past where the read stops, is filled in from the germline J gene. The V and J genes are TRBV5-1 and TRBJ2-3, with TRBD2 identical over 10 bases. The CDR3 runs 16 residues. The germline V gene has CDR1 SGHRS and CDR2 YFSETQ. The CDR3 region is CASSLRLAGSTDTQYF. The DNA read from the CDR3 is TGCGCCAGCAGCTTGAGACTAGCGGGTAGCACGGATACG.

The sample holds many counts of this clone. The read gets to within 3 residues of the CDR3 end, and the germline J gene fills in the rest. The V and J genes are TRBV7-2 and TRBJ2-1, with a possible D match to TRBD1 (7 bases). The CDR3 covers 15 residues. Germline assignment: CDR1 SGHTA and CDR2 FQGNSA. Trimming took off 6 bases at V and 3 bases at J, with 15 bases between the two ends. Incomplete CDR3 DNA: TGTGCCAGCAGGGTGGGGGGACAGTTCTACAATGAG. This gives the protein CASRVGGQFYNE. The entire CDR3 protein reads CASRVGGQFYNEQFF.

This clone was seen many times. The read ends 3 residues before the CDR3 terminus; that terminus is restored from the germline J gene. V usage is TRBV28 and J usage is TRBJ2-3, with 12 nucleotides matching TRBD2. J gave up 4 bases and V 4 bases, and 3 bases lay outside the gene matches. Germline V gene sequence: CDR1 MDHEN, CDR2 SYDVKM. This CDR3 has 15 amino acids. CDR3 bases read: TGTGCCAGCAGTTCCCTAGCGGGAGGGTCAGATACG. Its protein product is CASSSLAGGSDT. The whole CDR3 sequence is CASSSLAGGSDTQYF.

This clone was recorded many times. Read data end 3 residues before the CDR3 end; the end is taken from the germline J gene. The gene calls are TRBV2 and TRBJ2-7, with 10 bases aligning to TRBD1. J gave up 4 bases and V 8 bases, and 14 bases lay outside the gene matches. This CDR3 is 16 amino acids long. The V gene's germline CDR1 is SNHLY and CDR2 FYNNEI. The CDR3 is CASAGVRGTGVYEQYF. The CDR3 bases that were read are TGTGCCAGCGCGGGGGTGAGGGGGACAGGGGTGTACGAG.

This clone showed up many times. The sequenced part of the CDR3 DNA is TGTGCCAGTAGTATAGAGGCCCAGGGCACAGATACG. Protein: CASSIEAQGTDT. The full CDR3 sequence reads CASSIEAQGTDTQYF. The chain has TRBV19 and TRBJ2-3; D uncertain. Read sequence stops 3 residues before the CDR3 end, and the germline J gene provides the missing end. Trimming pared 0 bases from V and 1 base from J, leaving 8 bases between. CDR1 LNHDA and CDR2 SQIVND come from the germline V gene (reference sequence). This CDR3 has 15 residues.

This clone was counted ten times or more. Sequencing ends 3 residues short of the CDR3 end; the germline J gene provides the rest. This chain connects TRBV28 to TRBJ1-5; D not resolved. Germline V gives CDR1 MDHEN, CDR2 SYDVKM. CDR3 length: 14 residues. With 5 bases removed from V and 5 bases from J, the gap between germline ends came to 13 bases. CDR3 loop: CASSAIERDQPQHF. CDR3 bases read: TGTGCCAGCAGTGCCATAGAACGGGATCAGCCC.